This is a list of T cell receptor beta chains from one sample in a study of primary melanoma T cells and metastatic recurrence. Produced via immunoSEQ multiplex PCR; TCRdb's table is partial and in-frame only. Of approximately 1,500 clones listed, 70% to 90% are singletons. The sequenced sample was melanoma tumor tissue. The receptor source for this set is a human donor with melanoma. CDR3s include the opening cysteine and the closing phenylalanine or tryptophan. A D gene is named only where the DNA matches it firmly. Size is omitted from some rows. Given values are once, few, many or a class for expanded clones.

d_gene | j_gene | v_gene | abundance | CDR3aa | CDR3nt
TRBD1 | TRBJ1-4 | TRBV30 | once | CAWSVRQGVGEKLFF | TGTGCCTGGAGTGTACGGCAGGGGGTGGGTGAAAAACTGTTTTTT
. | TRBJ2-5 | TRBV7-4 | few | CASSLQPTERETQYF | TGTGCCAGCAGCCTCCAACCGACCGAGCGGGAGACCCAGTACTTC
. | TRBJ2-1 | TRBV23-1 | . | CASSLGWTLGEQFF | TGCGCCAGCAGCCTGGGCTGGACCCTCGGTGAGCAGTTCTTC
. | TRBJ2-7 | TRBV6-8 | . | CADEKISYEQYF | TGTGCAGACGAAAAAATCTCCTACGAGCAGTACTTC
TRBD2 | TRBJ2-2 | TRBV10-2 | . | CASTGPKRGVDTNTGELFF | TGCGCCAGCACTGGGCCGAAGCGGGGGGTTGATACGAACACCGGGGAGCTGTTTTTT
TRBD2 | TRBJ2-1 | TRBV6-8 | large | CASSRGGTGGIDEQFF | TGTGCCAGCAGCCGGGGAGGGACGGGAGGTATAGATGAGCAGTTCTTC
TRBD2 | TRBJ2-1 | TRBV10-2 | . | CASSLLAGASNEQFF | TGCGCCAGCAGTCTACTAGCGGGAGCGTCCAATGAGCAGTTCTTC
TRBD2 | TRBJ2-2 | TRBV7-8 | . | CASSLRLADTGELFF | TGTGCCAGCAGCTTGAGACTAGCGGACACCGGGGAGCTGTTTTTT
. | TRBJ2-7 | TRBV25-1 | . | CASRGGTTYEQYF | TGTGCCAGCAGAGGGGGGACCACCTACGAGCAGTACTTC
. | TRBJ2-7 | TRBV28 | . | CASSIVGRLYYEQYF | TGTGCCAGCAGTATTGTCGGGCGACTATACTACGAGCAGTACTTC
. | TRBJ2-6 | TRBV19 | . | CASSMGRAGANVLTF | TGTGCCAGTAGTATGGGAAGGGCTGGGGCCAACGTCCTGACTTTC
. | TRBJ1-1 | TRBV7-1 | . | CASSPQGRTNTEAFF | TGTGCCAGCAGCCCGCAGGGACGGACGAACACTGAAGCTTTCTTT
. | TRBJ1-2 | TRBV6-8 | . | CASSFSRGDYGYTF | TGTGCCAGCAGTTTTTCAAGGGGGGACTATGGCTACACCTTC
. | TRBJ1-1 | TRBV28 | . | CASTISVGGDTEAFF | TGTGCCAGCACGATATCCGTCGGAGGCGACACTGAAGCTTTCTTT
. | TRBJ2-3 | TRBV15 | large | CATSRDPRADTQYF | TGTGCCACCAGCAGAGATCCGAGGGCAGATACGCAGTATTTT
. | TRBJ1-1 | TRBV5-1 | . | CASSPRGDPGTEAFF | TGCGCCAGCAGCCCCCGAGGGGACCCTGGCACTGAAGCTTTCTTT
. | TRBJ1-3 | TRBV9 | . | CASSVAGRGGENTIYF | TGTGCCAGCAGCGTAGCTGGACGGGGAGGGGAAAACACCATATATTTT
. | TRBJ2-7 | TRBV6-8 | . | CASSSGRTYEQYF | TGTGCCAGCAGTTCCGGGCGCACCTACGAGCAGTACTTC
. | TRBJ1-2 | TRBV6-8 | . | CASSYRPGYGYTF | TGTGCCAGCAGTTACCGACCCGGCTATGGCTACACCTTC
. | TRBJ2-2 | TRBV11-3 | . | CASSFLSARAGELFF | TGTGCCAGCAGCTTTTTATCTGCCAGGGCCGGGGAGCTGTTTTTT
. | TRBJ2-6 | TRBV19 | . | CASSRRSGTSGGANVLTF | TGTGCCAGTAGTCGTCGGTCAGGGACGTCGGGGGGGGCCAACGTCCTGACTTTC
. | TRBJ2-3 | TRBV28 | . | CASSFLAGTDTQYF | TGTGCCAGCAGTTTCTTGGCGGGCACAGATACGCAGTATTTT
TRBD1 | TRBJ1-2 | TRBV6-8 | once | CASSPGQEHIYGYTF | TGTGCCAGCAGTCCGGGACAGGAGCATATCTATGGCTACACCTTC
. | TRBJ2-7 | TRBV7-6 | few | CASSQGPEGSYEQYF | TGTGCCAGCAGCCAAGGTCCAGAAGGCTCCTACGAGCAGTACTTC
. | TRBJ2-5 | TRBV11-3 | once | CASSCRMCQETQYF | TGTGCCAGCAGCTGCCGGATGTGCCAAGAGACCCAGTACTTC
. | TRBJ1-1 | TRBV7-1 | . | CASSLGLSNEAFF | TGTGCCAGCAGCTTAGGTCTGTCCAATGAAGCTTTCTTT
TRBD1 | TRBJ2-7 | TRBV11-3 | . | CASSGGTGGVYEQYF | TGTGCCAGCAGCGGGGGGACAGGGGGCGTCTACGAGCAGTACTTC
. | TRBJ1-6 | TRBV6-8 | . | CASSTSSYNSPLHF | TGTGCCAGCAGTACGAGCTCCTATAATTCACCCCTCCACTTT
TRBD1 | TRBJ1-3 | TRBV19 | . | CASTPTGGEGNTIYF | TGTGCCAGTACCCCTACAGGGGGCGAAGGAAACACCATATATTTT
. | TRBJ1-1 | TRBV19 | . | CASSIRGGQLMNTEAFF | TGTGCCAGTAGTATAAGGGGAGGGCAGCTCATGAACACTGAAGCTTTCTTT
TRBD1 | TRBJ2-6 | TRBV11-3 | . | CASSLGDRVISGANVLTF | TGTGCCAGCAGCCTAGGGGACAGGGTAATCTCTGGGGCCAACGTCCTGACTTTC
TRBD1 | TRBJ1-6 | TRBV19 | once | CASSARFGQGNFSPLHF | TGTGCCAGTAGTGCCCGTTTCGGACAGGGAAATTTTTCACCCCTCCACTTT
. | TRBJ1-3 | TRBV18 | . | CASSPTQGGNTIYF | TGTGCCAGCTCACCAACCCAGGGAGGAAACACCATATATTTT
. | TRBJ2-7 | TRBV6-8 | . | CAIGGGGTYEQYF | TGTGCCATCGGGGGAGGCGGCACCTACGAGCAGTACTTC
. | TRBJ2-7 | TRBV6-8 | . | CASKRGGTYEQYF | TGTGCCAGCAAAAGGGGCGGAACCTACGAGCAGTACTTC
. | TRBJ2-3 | TRBV23-1 | once | CASSLAPPDTQYF | TGCGCCAGCAGCTTGGCCCCCCCAGATACGCAGTATTTT
TRBD2 | TRBJ2-3 | TRBV14 | . | CASSQREAGTDTQYF | TGTGCCAGCAGCCAGCGGGAGGCCGGCACAGATACGCAGTATTTT
. | TRBJ2-2 | TRBV15 | once | CASSLSSGRANTGELFF | TGTGCCAGCAGCTTAAGCAGTGGCAGGGCGAATACCGGGGAGCTGTTTTTT
. | TRBJ2-3 | TRBV11-3 | few | CASSSGTAINTDTQYF | TGTGCCAGCAGTTCTGGGACCGCCATTAACACAGATACGCAGTATTTT
TRBD1 | TRBJ1-2 | TRBV6-8 | . | CASSLTGTVYGYTF | TGTGCCAGCAGCCTTACCGGGACAGTCTATGGCTACACCTTC
. | TRBJ2-3 | TRBV11-3 | . | CASSLEEGGLGTDTQYF | TGTGCCAGTAGCTTAGAAGAAGGCGGGTTGGGAACAGATACGCAGTATTTT
. | TRBJ1-1 | TRBV11-3 | . | CASSLIRRAGNTEAFF | TGTGCCAGCAGCTTGATCCGTCGAGCAGGGAACACTGAAGCTTTCTTT
TRBD2 | TRBJ2-1 | TRBV18 | . | CASSPGLADYNEQFF | TGTGCCAGCTCACCGGGACTAGCGGACTACAATGAGCAGTTCTTC
TRBD1 | TRBJ1-5 | TRBV28 | . | CASSLGSGGAGQPQHF | TGTGCCAGCAGTTTAGGGTCAGGGGGCGCGGGTCAGCCCCAGCATTTT
. | TRBJ1-1 | TRBV11-3 | . | CASSSRGTLNTEAFF | TGTGCCAGCAGCTCCCGCGGGACTCTGAACACTGAAGCTTTCTTT